This TCR beta chain was sequenced during a study of beta chain features in type 1 diabetes. Reverse transcription of all isolated RNA meant that expressed TCRB transcripts were sequenced. Assay: immunoSEQ multiplex PCR; the TCRdb copy retains only in-frame clones and omits some. The table includes roughly 500,000 clones, around 30% detected once. This CDR3 has 15 residues. Trimming at V came to 2 bases and at J to 2 bases, leaving 3 bases not matched to a gene. Germline V gene sequence: CDR1 MGHRA, CDR2 YSYEKL. This clone was detected a few times. The TCR sequence derives from a man aged 18 to 30 in good health. The rearrangement joins TRBV4-1 to TRBJ2-5, with 9 bases matching TRBD2. The material sequenced was naive CD4+ T cells from blood. In nucleotides, the CDR3 is TGCGCCAGCAGCCAACTAGCGGGAAGTCAAGAGACCCAGTACTTC. Translated: CASSQLAGSQETQYF.